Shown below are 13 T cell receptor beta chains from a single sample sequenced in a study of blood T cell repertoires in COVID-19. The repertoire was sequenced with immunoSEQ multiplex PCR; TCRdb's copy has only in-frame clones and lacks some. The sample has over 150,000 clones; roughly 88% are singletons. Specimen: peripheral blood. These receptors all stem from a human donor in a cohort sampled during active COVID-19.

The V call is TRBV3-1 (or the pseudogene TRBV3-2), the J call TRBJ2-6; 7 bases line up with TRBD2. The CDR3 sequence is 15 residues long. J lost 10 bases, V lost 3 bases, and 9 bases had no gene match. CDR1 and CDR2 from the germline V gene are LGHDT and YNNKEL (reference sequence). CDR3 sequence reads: CASSQGGWSVNVLTF. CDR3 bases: TGTGCCAGCAGCCAGGGGGGGTGGTCGGTGAACGTCCTGACTTTC.

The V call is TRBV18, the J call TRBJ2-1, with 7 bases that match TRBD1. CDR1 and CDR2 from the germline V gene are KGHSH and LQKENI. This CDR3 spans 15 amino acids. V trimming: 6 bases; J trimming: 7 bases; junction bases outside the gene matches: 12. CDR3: CASSDTGQKLNEQFF. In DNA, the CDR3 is TGTGCCAGCTCCGATACGGGACAGAAGCTGAATGAGCAGTTCTTC.

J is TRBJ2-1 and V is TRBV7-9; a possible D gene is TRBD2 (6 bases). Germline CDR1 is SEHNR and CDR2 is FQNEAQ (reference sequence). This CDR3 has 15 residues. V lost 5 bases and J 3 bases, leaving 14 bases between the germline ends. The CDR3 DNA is TGTGCCAGCAGCCCCGGGACTGCTTACTACAATGAGCAGTTCTTC. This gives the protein CASSPGTAYYNEQFF. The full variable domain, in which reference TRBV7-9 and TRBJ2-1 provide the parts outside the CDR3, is DTGVSQNPRHKITKRGQNVTFRCDPISEHNRLYWYRQTLGQGPEFLTYFQNEAQLEKSRLLSDRFSAERPKGSFSTLEIQRTEQGDSAMYLCASSPGTAYYNEQFFGPGTRLTVL.

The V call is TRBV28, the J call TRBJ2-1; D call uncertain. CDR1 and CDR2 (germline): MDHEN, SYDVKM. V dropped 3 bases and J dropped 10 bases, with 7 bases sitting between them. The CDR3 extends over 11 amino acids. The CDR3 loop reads CASSLTREQFF. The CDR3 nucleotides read TGTGCCAGCAGTTTGACTCGGGAGCAGTTCTTC. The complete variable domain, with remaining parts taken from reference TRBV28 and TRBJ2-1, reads DVKVTQSSRYLVKRTGEKVFLECVQDMDHENMFWYRQDPGLGLRLIYFSYDVKMKEKGDIPEGYSVSREKKERFSLILESASTNQTSMYLCASSLTREQFFGPGTRLTVL.

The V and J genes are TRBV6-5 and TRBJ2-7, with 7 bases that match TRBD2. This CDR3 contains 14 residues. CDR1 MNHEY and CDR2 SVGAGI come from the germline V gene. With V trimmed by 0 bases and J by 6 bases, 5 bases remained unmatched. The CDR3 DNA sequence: TGTGCCAGCAGTTACTCGTCTAGCGGTGTCGAGCAGTACTTC. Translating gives CASSYSSSGVEQYF.

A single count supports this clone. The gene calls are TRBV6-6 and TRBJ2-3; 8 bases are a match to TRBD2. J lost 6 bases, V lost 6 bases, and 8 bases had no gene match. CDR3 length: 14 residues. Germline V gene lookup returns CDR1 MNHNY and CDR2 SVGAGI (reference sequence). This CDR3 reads CASSQRGSSDTQYF. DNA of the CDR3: TGTGCCAGCAGCCAGCGGGGGAGTTCCGATACGCAGTATTTT.

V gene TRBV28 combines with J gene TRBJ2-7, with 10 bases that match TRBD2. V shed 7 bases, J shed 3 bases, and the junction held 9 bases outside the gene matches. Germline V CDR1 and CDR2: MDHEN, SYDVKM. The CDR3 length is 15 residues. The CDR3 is CASNFLGTSVYEQYF. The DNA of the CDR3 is TGTGCCAGCAACTTCTTGGGGACTAGCGTCTACGAGCAGTACTTC.

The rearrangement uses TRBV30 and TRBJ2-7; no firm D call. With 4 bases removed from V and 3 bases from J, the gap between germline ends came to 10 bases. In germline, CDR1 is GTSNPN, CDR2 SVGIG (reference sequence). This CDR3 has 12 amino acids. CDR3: CAWKLTDYEQYF. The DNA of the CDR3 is TGTGCCTGGAAACTAACCGACTACGAGCAGTACTTC.

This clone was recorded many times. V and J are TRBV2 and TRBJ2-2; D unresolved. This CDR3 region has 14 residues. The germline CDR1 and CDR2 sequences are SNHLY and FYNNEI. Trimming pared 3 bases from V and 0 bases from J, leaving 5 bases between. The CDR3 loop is CASSDYSNTGELFF. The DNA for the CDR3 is TGTGCCAGCAGTGACTATTCGAACACCGGGGAGCTGTTTTTT.

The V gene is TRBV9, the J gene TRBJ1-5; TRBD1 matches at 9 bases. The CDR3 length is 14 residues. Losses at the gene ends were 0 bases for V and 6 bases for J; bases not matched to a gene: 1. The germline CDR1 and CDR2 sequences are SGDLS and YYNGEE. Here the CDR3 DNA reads TGTGCCAGCAGCGTAGAGGACAGGGGTCAGCCCCAGCATTTT. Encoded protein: CASSVEDRGQPQHF.

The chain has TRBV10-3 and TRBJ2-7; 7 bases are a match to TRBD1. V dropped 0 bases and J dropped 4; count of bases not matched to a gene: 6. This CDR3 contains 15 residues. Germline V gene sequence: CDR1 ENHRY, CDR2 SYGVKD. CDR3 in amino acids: CAISESTGQSYEQYF. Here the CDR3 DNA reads TGTGCCATCAGTGAGTCGACGGGACAGTCGTACGAGCAGTACTTC.

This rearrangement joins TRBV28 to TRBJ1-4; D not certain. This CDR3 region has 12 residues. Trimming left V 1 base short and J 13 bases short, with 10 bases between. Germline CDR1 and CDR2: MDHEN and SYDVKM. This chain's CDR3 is CASSLSLTRLFF. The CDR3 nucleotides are TGTGCCAGCAGTTTATCCCTCACCAGACTGTTTTTT.

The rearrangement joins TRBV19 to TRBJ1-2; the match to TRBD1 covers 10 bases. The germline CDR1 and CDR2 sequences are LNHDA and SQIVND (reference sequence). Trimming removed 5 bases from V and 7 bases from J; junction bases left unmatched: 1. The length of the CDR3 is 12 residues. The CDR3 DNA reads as TGTGCCAGTAGTGGACAGGGGGTTGGCTACACCTTC. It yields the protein CASSGQGVGYTF. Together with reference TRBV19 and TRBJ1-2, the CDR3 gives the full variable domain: DGGITQSPKYLFRKEGQNVTLSCEQNLNHDAMYWYRQDPGQGLRLIYYSQIVNDFQKGDIAEGYSVSREKKESFPLTVTSAQKNPTAFYLCASSGQGVGYTFGSGTRLTVV.